This T cell receptor (beta chain) was retrieved from a study of T cell responses to AZD1222 COVID-19 vaccine. Study-level results: Baseline serology detected seropositivity in only a handful of AZD1222 recipients. There were mostly white British donors and more females than males, and clonal diversity was possibly underestimated. Vaccine-associated CD4 TCRs ranged over spike, dominating at 160-218 and 743-854.

Method: immunoSEQ multiplex PCR; TCRdb's copy keeps in-frame clones and lacks some. Among approximately 180,000 clones listed, more than 80% were seen once. There are 15 residues in the CDR3. CDR1 is SGHRS, CDR2 YFSETQ, per germline. Trimming left V 0 bases short and J 5 bases short, with 15 bases between. Concerning this clone itself: The antigen is not known.

The sequencing used peripheral blood, collected 28 days after the second dose of the MenACWY control vaccine. The TCR sequence derives from an adult who received the MenACWY meningococcal vaccine as a control. The chain is built from TRBV5-1 and TRBJ2-7; TRBD2 might be the D (5 bases). The CDR3 reads CASSLGAPTIHEQYF. In nucleotides, the CDR3 is TGCGCCAGCAGCTTGGGGGCCCCGACTATCCACGAGCAGTACTTC. Full variable domain (rest looked up from reference TRBV5-1 and TRBJ2-7): KAGVTQTPRYLIKTRGQQVTLSCSPISGHRSVSWYQQTPGQGLQFLFEYFSETQRNKGNFPGRFSGRQFSNSRSEMNVSTLELGDSALYLCASSLGAPTIHEQYFGPGTRLTVT.